Below, 20 T cell receptor beta chains from the same sample are listed, as sequenced in a study of identical twins' blood T cells. TCRdb recomputed calls from the 5' RACE reads with MiXCR, one row per CDR3 protein. The sample records about 370,000 distinct CDR3 sequences, roughly 31% being singletons. The sample was PBMCs. The receptors were sampled from a woman aged 18 to 55 in good health.

The J gene is TRBJ2-2, the V gene TRBV6-6; unclear D gene. Germline loops: CDR1 MNHNY, CDR2 SVGAGI (reference sequence). This CDR3 is built from 17 residues. Trimming removed 2 bases at V and 0 bases at J, with 13 bases between. DNA of the CDR3: TGTGCCAGCAGTTACCCTCTAGGCCCGGCGAACACCGGGGAGCTGTTTTTT. Translated, it gives CASSYPLGPANTGELFF.

In this sample, this clonotype turned up many times. The rearrangement joins TRBV3-1 to TRBJ1-5, with D unresolved. The CDR3 sequence is 13 residues long. The V end was cut by 1 base, the J end by 3 bases, with 4 bases between. CDR1 is LGHDT and CDR2 is YNNKEL in the germline V gene (reference sequence). The CDR3: CASSQGVNQPQHF. Here the CDR3 DNA reads TGTGCCAGCAGCCAAGGGGTCAATCAGCCCCAGCATTTT.

The chain links TRBV9 to TRBJ1-1, with D uncertain. CDR1 and CDR2 from the germline V gene are SGDLS and YYNGEE. CDR3 size: 14 residues. The V gene lost 4 bases and the J gene lost 1 base, with 11 bases spanning the gap. The CDR3 region is CASSPDGGNTEAFF. The DNA of the CDR3 is TGTGCCAGCAGCCCCGATGGAGGGAACACTGAAGCTTTCTTT.

The V gene is TRBV19, the J gene TRBJ1-1; D not certain. CDR3 size: 11 residues. The germline V and J ends were trimmed by 2 bases and 4 bases, with 2 bases remaining between them. CDR1 LNHDA and CDR2 SQIVND come from the germline V gene (reference sequence). DNA of the CDR3: TGTGCCAGTAGTATACTCACTGAAGCTTTCTTT. Amino acids: CASSILTEAFF.

The V and J genes are TRBV2 and TRBJ1-2; D is ambiguous. The CDR3 runs 14 residues. Per germline, CDR1 SNHLY and CDR2 FYNNEI. V was cut by 7 bases and J by 2 bases, with 14 bases left in between. DNA of the CDR3: TGTGCCAGCAAAAAGGCGGCAGTAAACTATGGCTACACCTTC. This gives the protein CASKKAAVNYGYTF.

The J gene is TRBJ1-5, the V gene TRBV27; TRBD1 might be the D (6 bases). The CDR3 is 15 amino acids. Germline CDR1 is MNHEY and CDR2 is SMNVEV (reference sequence). The V gene lost 0 bases and the J gene lost 7 bases, with 13 bases spanning the gap. CDR3 in amino acids: CASSLSKGGGQPQHF. The CDR3 nucleotides read TGTGCCAGCAGTTTATCGAAGGGGGGAGGGCAGCCCCAGCATTTT.

This clonotype was counted a few times. This chain links TRBV29-1 with TRBJ2-7; TRBD2 agrees at 7 bases. The CDR3 sequence is 17 residues long. The ends lost 1 base at V and 0 bases at J; junction bases unmatched: 12. Germline V gives CDR1 SQVTM, CDR2 ANQGSEA. The CDR3 region is CSVEGWLADASSYEQYF. For the CDR3, the DNA is TGCAGCGTTGAAGGGTGGCTAGCGGATGCCAGCTCCTACGAGCAGTACTTC.

This clonotype was counted only a few times. The rearrangement uses TRBV10-3 and TRBJ2-3; either TRBD1 or TRBD2 may fit D (6 bases each). Germline CDR1 reads ENHRY; CDR2 reads SYGVKD. The CDR3 covers 15 residues. V was trimmed by 4 bases and J by 5 bases, leaving 16 bases between them. CDR3 nucleotide sequence: TGTGCCATCAGTGCGGTGAAGGGGGGAAGAGATACGCAGTATTTT. Translation gives CAISAVKGGRDTQYF.

This clonotype came up a few times. The chain couples TRBV6-1 to TRBJ1-2; unclear D gene. V lost 2 bases, J lost 7 bases, and 5 bases lay in between. Germline lookup yields CDR1 MNHNS and CDR2 SASEGT. CDR3 length equals 11 residues. The CDR3, as DNA: TGTGCCAGCAGTGAACAGGTTGGCTACACCTTC. It translates to CASSEQVGYTF.

Concerning this clonotype itself: Germline is not matched at one junction end, which may reflect a read error. The V and J genes are TRBV29-1 and TRBJ2-3; 11 bases match TRBD1. Germline V lookup: CDR1 SQVTM, CDR2 ANQGSEA. The CDR3 runs to 16 residues. DNA for the CDR3: TGCAGCGTTGAAGGTTTCCGGGACAGGGGGACAGATGCGCAGTATTTT. Protein product: CSVEGFRDRGTDAQYF.

The rearrangement links TRBV28 to TRBJ1-5, with TRBD1 identical over 8 bases. The CDR3 runs 15 residues. V lost 11 bases and J lost 2; bases outside the gene matches: 11. Germline V gene lookup returns CDR1 MDHEN and CDR2 SYDVKM. The CDR3 loop reads CACSVGTGRNQPQHF. As DNA, the CDR3 is TGTGCCTGCTCGGTCGGGACAGGACGCAATCAGCCCCAGCATTTT.

This clonotype was recorded only once. This chain connects TRBV9 to TRBJ1-2; perhaps TRBD1 as D (6 bases). The V end was cut by 3 bases, the J end by 8 bases, with 14 bases between. This CDR3 region has 13 residues. The V gene's germline CDR1 is SGDLS and CDR2 YYNGEE. The CDR3 region has the DNA TGTGCCAGCAGCGCTACAGGGAACCAAGGCTACACCTTC. This codes for CASSATGNQGYTF.

The chain uses TRBV5-1 and TRBJ1-2; the D is unclear. The germline V gene encodes CDR1 SGHRS and CDR2 YFSETQ. This CDR3 spans 13 amino acids. The V gene lost 0 bases and the J gene lost 7 bases, with 10 bases spanning the gap. CDR3 DNA: TGCGCCAGCAGCTTGGCCGATGGAAGTGGCTACACCTTC. Residues: CASSLADGSGYTF.

Ten or more counts support this clonotype. V is TRBV20-1 and J is TRBJ1-6; possibly TRBD1 for D (5 bases). This CDR3 is 15 amino acids long. The V and J ends lost 6 bases and 2 bases respectively, with 14 bases between them. Germline lookup yields CDR1 DFQATT and CDR2 SNEGSKA (reference sequence). The CDR3 DNA sequence: TGCAGTGCCAGGGACGAATTCACCTATAATTCACCCCTCCACTTT. Amino acid sequence: CSARDEFTYNSPLHF.

The V and J genes are TRBV5-6 and TRBJ1-1; 7 positions agree with TRBD1. CDR3 length equals 15 residues. After removal of 7 bases from V and 3 bases from J, the junction contained 12 bases not matched to a gene. Germline assignment: CDR1 SGHDT and CDR2 YYEEEE. CDR3 loop: CASGAGGRLDTEAFF. In DNA, the CDR3 is TGTGCCAGCGGGGCAGGGGGAAGGTTGGACACTGAAGCTTTCTTT.

V gene TRBV7-9 combines with J gene TRBJ1-1; D remains ambiguous. CDR3 size: 12 residues. Germline V lookup: CDR1 SEHNR, CDR2 FQNEAQ (reference sequence). V lost 2 bases, J lost 6 bases, and 7 bases lay in between. This CDR3 is CASSLTSSEAFF. The CDR3 nucleotides are TGTGCCAGCAGCTTAACTAGTTCTGAAGCTTTCTTT.

This clonotype was detected only a few times. This sequence joins TRBV20-1 and TRBJ2-1, with TRBD2 as a possible D gene (5 bases). V was cut by 7 bases and J by 5 bases, with 6 bases left in between. In germline, CDR1 is DFQATT, CDR2 SNEGSKA (reference sequence). This CDR3 has 10 residues. CDR3 in amino acids: CSGENNEQFF. In nucleotides, the CDR3 is TGCAGTGGGGAGAACAATGAGCAGTTCTTC.

This chain links TRBV20-1 with TRBJ1-2; weak D call: TRBD1 (6 bases). Trimming pared 1 base from V and 5 bases from J, leaving 17 bases between. The germline gives CDR1 DFQATT, CDR2 SNEGSKA (reference sequence). The CDR3 has 15 amino acids. The CDR3 region is CSARVRGRGGYGYTF. The CDR3 DNA follows: TGCAGTGCTAGAGTCCGGGGCAGAGGGGGATATGGCTACACCTTC.

This clonotype occurred a few times. V is TRBV29-1 and J is TRBJ2-5; D possibly corresponds to TRBD1 (5 bases). This CDR3 is built from 13 residues. CDR1 is SQVTM, CDR2 ANQGSEA, per germline. Trimming removed 7 bases at V and 0 bases at J, with 12 bases between. The CDR3 loop is CSAIRQHQETQYF. The CDR3 DNA reads TGCAGCGCGATCCGACAGCACCAAGAGACCCAGTACTTC.

The V gene is TRBV6-2 or TRBV6-3, the J gene TRBJ2-1, with 7 bases identical to TRBD2. Germline lookup yields CDR1 MNHEY and CDR2 SVGEGT. The CDR3 extends over 16 amino acids. Trimming took 6 bases from V and 0 from J; bases not matched to a gene: 8. CDR3 sequence (DNA): TGTGCCAGCAGAAAAATCAGCGGGGACTCCTACAATGAGCAGTTCTTC. Protein: CASRKISGDSYNEQFF.